A single sample gave rise to the 13 T cell receptor beta chains below, sequenced in a study of blood T cell repertoires in COVID-19. Produced via immunoSEQ multiplex PCR; TCRdb's table is partial and in-frame only. Found here are some 30,000 clones, 85% to 90% of them singletons; the top ten hold roughly 13%. Material: peripheral blood. These TCRs come from a human donor with active COVID-19. The donor label of this sample is uncertain.

The CDR3 DNA follows: TGTGCCATCAGTGAGTCAGGAACTGCAACGGGAGATACGCAGTATTTT. Amino acids: CAISESGTATGDTQYF. The V gene is TRBV10-3, the J gene TRBJ2-3; D ambiguous. The CDR3 spans 16 residues. The germline V gene has CDR1 ENHRY and CDR2 SYGVKD. Trimming left V 0 bases short and J 5 bases short, with 15 bases between.

The chain combines TRBV6-5 with TRBJ2-7; 8 nucleotides line up with TRBD1. Germline assignment: CDR1 MNHEY and CDR2 SVGAGI. Trimming at V came to 0 bases and at J to 2 bases, leaving 3 bases not matched to a gene. CDR3 length: 15 amino acids. The CDR3 DNA follows: TGTGCCAGCAGTTACTCCGACAGGGGAACCTACGAGCAGTACTTC. This sequence encodes CASSYSDRGTYEQYF.

The V gene is TRBV7-3, the J gene TRBJ2-6; 8 bases map to TRBD2. V dropped 6 bases and J dropped 3; count of bases not matched to a gene: 4. CDR3 length: 15 amino acids. Germline V CDR1 and CDR2: SGHTA, FQGTGA. Here the CDR3 reads CASSSGTSGANVLTF. Here the CDR3 DNA reads TGTGCCAGCAGTTCAGGGACTAGTGGGGCCAACGTCCTGACTTTC.

This clone was observed once. The chain links TRBV28 to TRBJ2-3, with 9 bases aligning to TRBD2. The V gene end was trimmed by 4 bases and the J gene end by 1 base; junction bases not matched to a gene: 3. The CDR3 has 15 residues. The germline V gene encodes CDR1 MDHEN and CDR2 SYDVKM. The CDR3 bases are TGTGCCAGCAGTTATAGACTAGCGGGCACAGATACGCAGTATTTT. Its protein product is CASSYRLAGTDTQYF.

The chain couples TRBV28 to TRBJ2-5; no clear D gene. The ends were cut back, 6 bases at V and 3 bases at J, with 14 bases in the middle. CDR1 is MDHEN, CDR2 SYDVKM, per germline. The CDR3 consists of 14 residues. The CDR3, as DNA: TGTGCCAGCAGGAGCCGTGGGCCAAAAGAGACCCAGTACTTC. Its translation: CASRSRGPKETQYF.

Notes on this clone: Other nucleotide sequences from this sample produce the same CDR3. The chain combines TRBV7-3 with TRBJ1-3, with TRBD1 identical over 12 bases. J was trimmed by 7 bases and V by 2 bases; bases with no gene match: 3. Germline lookup yields CDR1 SGHTA and CDR2 FQGTGA. The CDR3 sequence is 15 residues long. In DNA form, the CDR3 reads TGTGCCAGCAGCTTAGATGGGACAGGGGGCAACACCATATATTTT. Translated, it gives CASSLDGTGGNTIYF.

The gene calls are TRBV24-1 and TRBJ1-5; 7 bases align to TRBD1. The CDR3 has 14 amino acids. Germline CDR1 and CDR2: KGHDR and SFDVKD. Trimming cost V 4 bases and J 6 bases; bases outside gene matches: 5. In DNA, the CDR3 is TGTGCCACCAGTGAAACAGGGGTGGGTCAGCCCCAGCATTTT. Its protein is CATSETGVGQPQHF.

The chain couples TRBV6-1 to TRBJ1-5; TRBD1 aligns across 12 bases. The CDR3 consists of 15 residues. Germline V CDR1 and CDR2: MNHNS, SASEGT. J gave up 6 bases and V 3 bases, and 3 bases lay outside the gene matches. CDR3 coding DNA: TGTGCCAGCAGTGATCGGGACAGGGGGCTTCAGCCCCAGCATTTT. Encoded protein: CASSDRDRGLQPQHF.

J is TRBJ2-6 and V is TRBV13; 14 positions match TRBD2. Germline V gene sequence: CDR1 PRHDT, CDR2 FYEKMQ (reference sequence). This CDR3 region has 23 residues. After removal of 3 bases from V and 0 bases from J, the junction contained 16 bases not matched to a gene. The CDR3 DNA follows: TGTGCCAGCAGCTTGAGACTAGCGGGGGGGCCCATGACCATTCGCTCTGGGGCCAACGTCCTGACTTTC. Protein: CASSLRLAGGPMTIRSGANVLTF.

The chain has TRBV2 and TRBJ2-3; D call uncertain. The CDR3 has 11 amino acids. Germline CDR1 SNHLY, CDR2 FYNNEI. With 4 bases removed from V and 5 bases from J, the gap between germline ends came to 4 bases. The chain's CDR3 is CASSVRDTQYF. The CDR3 bases are TGTGCCAGCAGTGTGAGAGATACGCAGTATTTT.

The rearrangement links TRBV7-8 to TRBJ2-7; 14 nucleotides match TRBD2. This CDR3 comprises 16 residues. The V segment lost 5 bases and the J segment 0 bases; nucleotides outside the gene matches: 3. Looked up from germline, CDR1 is SGHVS and CDR2 is FQNEAQ. The CDR3 protein is CASSEGLAGASYEQYF. The CDR3 DNA sequence: TGTGCCAGCAGCGAGGGACTAGCGGGGGCCTCCTACGAGCAGTACTTC.

In this sample, this clone turned up once. This chain links TRBV6-6 with TRBJ1-1, with 7 bases fitting TRBD1. The CDR3 extends over 16 amino acids. V shed 6 bases and J 0 bases; nucleotides not matched to a gene: 10. CDR1 MNHNY and CDR2 SVGAGI come from the germline V gene (reference sequence). The CDR3 region has the DNA TGTGCCAGCAGGCCCGTCAGGGGACAGATGAACACTGAAGCTTTCTTT. Translating it yields CASRPVRGQMNTEAFF.

This chain joins TRBV6-1 and TRBJ1-4; possible D gene TRBD1, 5 bases. The CDR3 consists of 13 residues. Looked up from germline, CDR1 is MNHNS and CDR2 is SASEGT. The V end was cut by 3 bases, the J end by 8 bases, with 10 bases between. CDR3 bases: TGTGCCAGCAGTGACCCAGGGCAGGAAAAACTGTTTTTT. It is translated as CASSDPGQEKLFF.